This is a list of T cell receptor beta chains from one sample in a study of human T cells and chemical hapten exposure. TCRdb called the RACE reads again in MiXCR, with one record for every CDR3 protein. The data contain about 400,000 distinct CDR3 sequences, more than 5% of them singletons. The sequences come from whole blood, collected in connection with sensitization to the hapten diphenylcyclopropenone (DPC). The source is a woman aged 18-35 years with alopecia areata. Some clones in this sample may be carry-over from other donors' samples. Each CDR3 is given with its conserved first and last residue. A D gene is named only where the DNA matches it firmly. Some rows mark clone size as missing; the rest say once, few, many or name a class of expanded clone.

d_gene	v_gene	abundance	j_gene	CDR3nt	CDR3aa
.	TRBV20-1	few	TRBJ1-2	TGCAGTGCGCCACTATATGGCTACACCTTC	CSAPLYGYTF
.	TRBV7-2	few	TRBJ1-1	TGTGCCAGCAGCCAGTGGGGTCCTACTGAAGCTTTCTTT	CASSQWGPTEAFF
.	TRBV15	few	TRBJ2-1	TGTGCCACCAGCAGAGTCCGGGCAGCCACCTACAATGAGCAGTTCTTC	CATSRVRAATYNEQFF
TRBD1	TRBV7-2	.	TRBJ2-7	TGTGCCAGCAGCTTAGTGGGGGCTGGGACAGGGGGCTACGAGCAGTACTTC	CASSLVGAGTGGYEQYF
.	TRBV12-3/TRBV12-4	.	TRBJ2-1	TGTGCCAGCAGTCAGACGGACTGGCTGCAGTTCTTC	CASSQTDWLQFF
.	TRBV7-3	few	TRBJ2-5	TGTGCCAGCAGCCAAAGCAGGGAAGAGACCCAGTACTTC	CASSQSREETQYF
TRBD1	TRBV6-5	many	TRBJ2-5	TGTGCCAGCAGTTACTCCCGGGACAGGGGACAGACCCAGTACTTC	CASSYSRDRGQTQYF
.	TRBV10-3	.	TRBJ1-6	TGTGCCATCGGTAGGGAAACTAAAGATTCACCCCTCCACTTT	CAIGRETKDSPLHF
.	TRBV20-1	many	TRBJ1-2	TGCAGTGCTAGAGTGCACAGCAGTTCCTATGGCTACACCTTC	CSARVHSSSYGYTF
.	TRBV7-9	.	TRBJ1-1	TGTGCCAGCGGGACCAGGCCGATGAACACTGAAGCTTTCTTT	CASGTRPMNTEAFF
.	TRBV7-6	few	TRBJ2-3	TGTGCCAGCAGCTTAGGGACCCTCACAGATACGCAGTATTTT	CASSLGTLTDTQYF
TRBD1	TRBV10-1	.	TRBJ1-5	TGCGCCAGCAGTGATCAAGGGGGCAGTCAGCCCCAGCATTTT	CASSDQGGSQPQHF
.	TRBV24-1	.	TRBJ1-2	TGTGCCACCAGTGATTCGAGTGATGGCTACACCTTC	CATSDSSDGYTF
.	TRBV6-5	many	TRBJ1-1	TGTGCCAGCAGTTACGAAGGTATCACTGAAGCTTTCTTT	CASSYEGITEAFF
TRBD1	TRBV18	.	TRBJ1-3	TGTGCCAGCTCACTCGGGACAGGGCGAATGGCCGTCGGAAACACCATATATTTT	CASSLGTGRMAVGNTIYF
.	TRBV7-2	few	TRBJ1-2	TGTGCCAGCAGCTTAGTTGGAGGGGAATTGGGTCATGGCTACACCTTC	CASSLVGGELGHGYTF
TRBD2	TRBV5-1	many	TRBJ2-7	TGCGCCAGCAGCTCTAGCGGGGGGCCGACCTACGAGCAGTACTTC	CASSSSGGPTYEQYF
.	TRBV7-9	many	TRBJ1-1	TGTGCCAGCAGCGCGGATCTGTCGAACACTGAAGCTTTCTTT	CASSADLSNTEAFF
.	TRBV6-2/TRBV6-3	many	TRBJ1-1	TGTGCCAGCAGTTCGGGGGTCAGGACTGAAGCTTTCTTT	CASSSGVRTEAFF